This record looks at one TCR beta chain sequence and its context. This clone's antigen is unknown. There are no base qualities to consult, and no much larger clone falls within one base. The collaborating institutions used their own protocols to collect whole blood in K2EDTA tubes. For TCRbeta analysis, collaborator samples were shipped as frozen whole blood, as isolated PBMCs, or as DNA extracted from either sample type. V loses 1 base at its end and J loses 8 bases; junction bases beyond the gene matches: 9. From the cysteine up to the phenylalanine, the CDR3 has a length of 17 residues. Here the CDR3 DNA is all that survives: 51 bases in frame from base 1. From the germline V gene, CDR1 is MGHRA and CDR2 is YSYEKL. TCRbeta CDR3 regions were amplified from genomic DNA by means of the immunoSEQ Assay, a bias-controlled multiplex PCR. Per the source publication's procedure: Within the assay, amplification of reference gene primers was used to estimate how many nucleated cells each sample contained. Sequence reads were collapsed and filtered to measure the absolute abundance of every unique TCRbeta CDR3 rearrangement. For each sample, productive Simpson clonality was calculated as the square root of Simpson's diversity index over productive rearrangements. TCRdb provides this immuneACCESS table in a form limited to in-frame rearrangements. Some clones are lacking; in checked studies, under half of them reflect an unresolved V gene, and why the rest are absent is not known. D and trimming were read from the DNA, whereas the V and J calls and clone size are those reported in that table. Across this sample there are 220,000 or so clones, with roughly four fifths seen only once. The ten largest make up around 2% of the sample.

This entry is derived from a study of blood T cell repertoires in COVID-19 (dated by TCRdb to between 2020 and 2021). Context from the whole study: The collaborator samples originated in the United States, Italy and Spain and spanned the acute and convalescent phases of COVID-19. The material from the prospective study consisted of cDNA or gDNA derived from T cells, B-cell-depleted T cells, or PBMCs. Deeply sampled blood TCRbeta repertoires from subjects exposed to, actively infected with, or recovered from COVID-19 were included in the dataset. The repertoires were released in a freely available public database meant as a resource for research on the immune response to SARS-CoV-2. The samples were drawn from the first 160 participants of the ongoing ImmuneRACE study and from 950 to 1,500 subjects provided by 6 global collaborators. The sample metadata nearly always contained a de-identified subject ID, COVID-19 status, age in years and sex. Where available, HLA class I and class II types were taken from metadata supplied by the sample provider and were not determined by assay-based typing. Broad study findings and their caveats: The amount of clinical and demographic metadata varied by source and participant and was provided uncurated.

This TCR derives from a woman in her fifties or sixties with acute or convalescent COVID-19. The sequencing sample was made of peripheral blood. The chain is made from TRBV4-1 and TRBJ2-1, and 12 junction bases match TRBD2. The DNA reads as follows: TGCGCCAGCAGCCAAGCCCACTCGACTAGCGGGGGCTATGAGCAGTTCTTC. Its product reads: CASSQAHSTSGGYEQFF.